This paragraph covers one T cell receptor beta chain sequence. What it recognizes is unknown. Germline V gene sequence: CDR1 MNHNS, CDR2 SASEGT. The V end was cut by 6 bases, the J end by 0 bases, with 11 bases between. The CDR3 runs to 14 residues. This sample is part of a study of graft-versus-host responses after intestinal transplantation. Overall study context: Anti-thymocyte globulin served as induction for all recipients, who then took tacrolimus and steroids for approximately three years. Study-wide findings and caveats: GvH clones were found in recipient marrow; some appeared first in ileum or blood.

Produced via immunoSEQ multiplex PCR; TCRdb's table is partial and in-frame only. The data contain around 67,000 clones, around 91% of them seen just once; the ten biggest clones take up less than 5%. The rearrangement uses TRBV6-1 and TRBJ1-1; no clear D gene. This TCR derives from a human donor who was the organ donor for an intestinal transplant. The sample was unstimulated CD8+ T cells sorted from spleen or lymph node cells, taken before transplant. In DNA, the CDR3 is TGTGCCAGCAGGATAGGAGGAATGAACACTGAAGCTTTCTTT. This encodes CASRIGGMNTEAFF.